The 9 T cell receptor beta chains below all came from one sample that was sequenced in a study of T cell changes during pregnancy in multiple sclerosis. The data were produced by immunoSEQ multiplex PCR, yet TCRdb's version contains in-frame clones alone and is incomplete. The sample lists about 40,000 clones, approximately 88% seen once, with around 5% in the top ten. This material consisted of peripheral blood, taken in the first trimester of pregnancy. Receptors originate from a female donor in good health, enrolled as a control in a pregnancy study.

The chain is built from TRBV5-1 and TRBJ2-5; tentatively, D is TRBD2 (7 bases). V lost 4 bases, J lost 3 bases, and 22 bases lay in between. The CDR3 loop spans 17 amino acids. Germline lookup yields CDR1 SGHRS and CDR2 YFSETQ. CDR3 DNA: TGCGCCAGCAGCCGGGGGGCGGGGGCCCAGTTAGAAGAGACCCAGTACTTC. This sequence encodes CASSRGAGAQLEETQYF.

The gene calls are TRBV6-5 and TRBJ2-7; D is ambiguous. Germline V gives CDR1 MNHEY, CDR2 SVGAGI. Trimming shortened V by 6 bases and J by 0 bases, and 12 bases separated the two germline ends. The CDR3 length is 14 residues. The CDR3 sequence is CASRPTRDSYEQYF. CDR3 bases: TGTGCCAGCAGGCCGACACGCGACTCCTACGAGCAGTACTTC.

This chain uses TRBV18 with TRBJ1-1; maybe TRBD1 (5 bases). Per the germline V gene, CDR1 is KGHSH and CDR2 is LQKENI. CDR3 length: 16 residues. The V and J ends lost 2 bases and 3 bases respectively, with 16 bases between them. CDR3 sequence reads: CASSPIPAGGDTEAFF. The CDR3 DNA sequence: TGTGCCAGCTCACCAATCCCGGCGGGGGGGGACACTGAAGCTTTCTTT. Supplemented by reference TRBV18 and TRBJ1-1, the full variable domain reads NAGVMQNPRHLVRRRGQEARLRCSPMKGHSHVYWYRQLPEEGLKFMVYLQKENIIDESGMPKERFSAEFPKEGPSILRIQQVVRGDSAAYFCASSPIPAGGDTEAFFGQGTRLTVV.

This chain connects TRBV7-9 to TRBJ1-3; D is perhaps TRBD1 (5 bases). This CDR3 region has 16 residues. CDR1 and CDR2 (germline): SEHNR, FQNEAQ (reference sequence). Trimming shortened V by 5 bases and J by 4 bases, and 18 bases separated the two germline ends. The CDR3, as DNA: TGTGCCAGCAGCCCCCGTGGCAGGGCGTTCGGAAACACCATATATTTT. This encodes CASSPRGRAFGNTIYF.

The V call is TRBV5-6, the J call TRBJ2-1, with 9 bases that match TRBD2. In germline, CDR1 is SGHDT, CDR2 YYEEEE. Unmatched junction bases numbered 6, after V lost 4 bases and J lost 7 bases. The CDR3 length is 14 residues. The CDR3 region is CASSPGLAGNEQFF. The CDR3 DNA sequence: TGTGCCAGCAGCCCGGGACTAGCCGGGAATGAGCAGTTCTTC.

The rearrangement uses TRBV9 and TRBJ2-1, with a possible D match to TRBD2 (5 bases). The CDR3 spans 15 residues. Germline CDR1 reads SGDLS; CDR2 reads YYNGEE. V lost 4 bases, J lost 8 bases, and 19 bases lay in between. Here the CDR3 reads CASSTREGGFDEQFF. The CDR3, as DNA: TGTGCCAGCAGCACCAGAGAGGGCGGGTTCGATGAGCAGTTCTTC.

The chain carries TRBV18 and TRBJ1-6; D gene unclear. Germline V CDR1 and CDR2: KGHSH, LQKENI. Trimming pared 3 bases from V and 4 bases from J, leaving 7 bases between. The CDR3 totals 14 residues. The CDR3 loop reads CASSPLSYNSPLHF. Here the CDR3 DNA reads TGTGCCAGCTCACCCCTGTCGTATAATTCACCCCTCCACTTT.

The chain combines TRBV7-2 with TRBJ2-5, with TRBD2 matching over 8 bases. The CDR3 is made up of 16 amino acids. CDR1 is SGHTA, CDR2 FQGNSA, per germline. The V segment lost 5 bases and the J segment 5 bases; nucleotides outside the gene matches: 13. This CDR3 is CASSPGTSGFWETQYF. CDR3 DNA: TGTGCCAGCAGCCCCGGGACTAGTGGCTTCTGGGAGACCCAGTACTTC.

The V and J genes are TRBV27 and TRBJ2-3; 11 bases agree with TRBD2. The CDR3 is made up of 16 amino acids. The germline CDR1 and CDR2 sequences are MNHEY and SMNVEV (reference sequence). V shed 2 bases, J shed 4 bases, and the junction held 5 bases outside the gene matches. The CDR3: CASSLLSGGASDTQYF. The DNA of the CDR3 is TGTGCCAGCAGTTTACTTAGCGGGGGGGCGTCAGATACGCAGTATTTT.